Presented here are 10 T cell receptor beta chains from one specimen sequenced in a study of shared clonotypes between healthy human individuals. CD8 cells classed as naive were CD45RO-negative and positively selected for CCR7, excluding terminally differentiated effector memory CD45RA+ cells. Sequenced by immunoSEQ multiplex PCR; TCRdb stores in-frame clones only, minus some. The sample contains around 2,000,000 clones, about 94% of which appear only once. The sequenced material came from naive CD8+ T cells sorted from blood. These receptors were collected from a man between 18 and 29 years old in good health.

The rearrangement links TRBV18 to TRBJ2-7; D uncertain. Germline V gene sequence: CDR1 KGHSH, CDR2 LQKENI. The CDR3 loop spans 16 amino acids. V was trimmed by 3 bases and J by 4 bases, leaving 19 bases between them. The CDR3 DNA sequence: TGTGCCAGCTCACCTCTCGCAGGACCTCACCCTTACGAGCAGTACTTC. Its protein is CASSPLAGPHPYEQYF.

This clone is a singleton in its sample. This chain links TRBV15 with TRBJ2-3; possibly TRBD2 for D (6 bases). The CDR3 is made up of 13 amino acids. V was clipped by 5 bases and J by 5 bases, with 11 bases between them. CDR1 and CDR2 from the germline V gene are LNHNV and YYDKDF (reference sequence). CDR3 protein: CATSPRRGDTQYF. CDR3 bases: TGTGCCACCAGCCCCAGGCGGGGAGATACGCAGTATTTT.

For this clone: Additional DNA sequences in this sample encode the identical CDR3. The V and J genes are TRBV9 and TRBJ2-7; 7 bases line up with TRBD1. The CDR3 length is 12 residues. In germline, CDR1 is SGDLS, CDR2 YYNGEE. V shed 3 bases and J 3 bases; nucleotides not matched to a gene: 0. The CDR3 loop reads CASSGDSYEQYF. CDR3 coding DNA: TGTGCCAGCAGCGGGGACAGCTACGAGCAGTACTTC.

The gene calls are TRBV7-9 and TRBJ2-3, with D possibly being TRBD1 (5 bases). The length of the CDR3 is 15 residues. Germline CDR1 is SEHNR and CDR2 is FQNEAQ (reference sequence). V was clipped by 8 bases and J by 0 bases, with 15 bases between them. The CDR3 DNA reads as TGTGCCAGCGTCTCCTGGGGCGAGAGCACAGATACGCAGTATTTT. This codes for CASVSWGESTDTQYF.

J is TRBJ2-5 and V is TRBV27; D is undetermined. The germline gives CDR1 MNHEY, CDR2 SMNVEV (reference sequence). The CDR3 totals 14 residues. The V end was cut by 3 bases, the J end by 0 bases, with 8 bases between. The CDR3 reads CASSFTAYQETQYF. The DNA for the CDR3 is TGTGCCAGCAGTTTTACAGCTTACCAAGAGACCCAGTACTTC.

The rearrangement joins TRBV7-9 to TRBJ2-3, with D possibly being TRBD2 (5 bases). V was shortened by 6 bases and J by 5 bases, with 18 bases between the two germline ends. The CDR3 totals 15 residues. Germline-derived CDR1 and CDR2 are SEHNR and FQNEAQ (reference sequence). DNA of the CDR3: TGTGCCAGCAGTCACGCGGCGCTAGCAAGAGATACGCAGTATTTT. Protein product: CASSHAALARDTQYF.

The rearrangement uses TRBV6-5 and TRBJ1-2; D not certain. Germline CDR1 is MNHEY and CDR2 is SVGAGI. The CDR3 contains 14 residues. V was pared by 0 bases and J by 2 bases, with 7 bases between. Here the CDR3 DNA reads TGTGCCAGCAGTTACTCTTCCCAGAACTATGGCTACACCTTC. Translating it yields CASSYSSQNYGYTF.

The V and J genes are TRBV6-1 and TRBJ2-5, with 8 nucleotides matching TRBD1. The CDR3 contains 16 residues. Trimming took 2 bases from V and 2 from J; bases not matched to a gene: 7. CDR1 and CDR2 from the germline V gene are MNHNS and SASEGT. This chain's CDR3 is CASSEIVWDRQETQYF. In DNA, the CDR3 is TGTGCCAGCAGTGAAATTGTTTGGGACAGGCAAGAGACCCAGTACTTC.

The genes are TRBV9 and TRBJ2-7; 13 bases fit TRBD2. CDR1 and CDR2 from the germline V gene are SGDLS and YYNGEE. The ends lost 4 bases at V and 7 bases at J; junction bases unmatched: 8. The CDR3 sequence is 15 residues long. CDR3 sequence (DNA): TGTGCCAGCAGCACTAGCGGGAGGGGACTGGAGGAGCAGTACTTC. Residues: CASSTSGRGLEEQYF. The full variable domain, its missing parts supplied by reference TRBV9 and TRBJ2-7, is DSGVTQTPKHLITATGQRVTLRCSPRSGDLSVYWYQQSLDQGLQFLIQYYNGEERAKGNILERFSAQQFPDLHSELNLSSLELGDSALYFCASSTSGRGLEEQYFGPGTRLTVT.

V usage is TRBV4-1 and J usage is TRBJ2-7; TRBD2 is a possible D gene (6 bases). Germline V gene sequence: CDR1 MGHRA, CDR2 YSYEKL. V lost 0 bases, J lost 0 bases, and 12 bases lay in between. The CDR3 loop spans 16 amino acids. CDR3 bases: TGCGCCAGCAGCCAAGATGCCCCCGGGGGCTCCTACGAGCAGTACTTC. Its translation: CASSQDAPGGSYEQYF.